The 29 T cell receptor beta chains reported below all come from one sample, sequenced in a study of blood T cell repertoires in COVID-19. Some clones are missing from TCRdb's copy, which holds only in-frame ones; the method was immunoSEQ multiplex PCR. The sample shows approximately 220,000 clones, roughly four fifths of them seen only once. Sequencing was carried out using PBMCs or T cells enriched from blood (not recorded which). The receptors were gathered from a woman aged 45-59 years who had been exposed to COVID-19.

DNA of the CDR3: TGCAGCGTTGAAGGGACAGGGGGCTACACCTTC. It yields the protein CSVEGTGGYTF. This chain uses TRBV29-1 with TRBJ1-2; 8 bases align to TRBD1. Germline CDR1 reads SQVTM; CDR2 reads ANQGSEA. J lost 8 bases, V lost 1 base, and 0 bases had no gene match. This CDR3 contains 11 residues.

V gene TRBV7-9 combines with J gene TRBJ1-5; D is unresolved. The CDR3 runs to 13 residues. Trimming cost V 0 bases and J 4 bases, with 4 bases left between them. Germline-derived CDR1 and CDR2 are SEHNR and FQNEAQ (reference sequence). The CDR3 DNA reads as TGTGCCAGCAGCTTAGCCCTAAATCAGCCCCAGCATTTT. Translating gives CASSLALNQPQHF. The full variable domain, in which reference TRBV7-9 and TRBJ1-5 provide the parts outside the CDR3, is DTGVSQNPRHKITKRGQNVTFRCDPISEHNRLYWYRQTLGQGPEFLTYFQNEAQLEKSRLLSDRFSAERPKGSFSTLEIQRTEQGDSAMYLCASSLALNQPQHFGDGTRLSIL.

This chain connects TRBV6-5 to TRBJ1-1; D is undetermined. The V gene's germline CDR1 is MNHEY and CDR2 SVGAGI. Trimming removed 4 bases at V and 5 bases at J, with 11 bases between. This CDR3 spans 13 amino acids. The DNA for the CDR3 is TGTGCCAGCAGTTGGAGTGGGAGTACTGAAGCTTTCTTT. Translated: CASSWSGSTEAFF.

The chain carries TRBV25-1 and TRBJ1-2, with D possibly being TRBD1 (5 bases). V lost 4 bases and J 3 bases, leaving 15 bases between the germline ends. The CDR3 runs 15 residues. Germline lookup yields CDR1 MGHDK and CDR2 SYGVNS. CDR3 amino acids: CASSAPKAGDYGYTF. In nucleotides, the CDR3 is TGTGCCAGCAGTGCCCCCAAGGCGGGGGACTATGGCTACACCTTC.

The J gene is TRBJ2-3, the V gene TRBV5-4, with D maybe TRBD2 (6 bases). The CDR3 spans 15 residues. The germline V and J ends were trimmed by 4 bases and 1 base, with 13 bases remaining between them. CDR1 SGHNT and CDR2 YYREEE come from the germline V gene (reference sequence). In DNA form, the CDR3 reads TGTGCCAGCAGCCGATTAGCGGCCCGCACAGATACGCAGTATTTT. It specifies CASSRLAARTDTQYF.

J is TRBJ1-5 and V is TRBV3-1 (or the pseudogene TRBV3-2); D is ambiguous. The CDR3 is made up of 12 amino acids. Trimming took off 8 bases at V and 5 bases at J, with 10 bases between the two ends. CDR1 and CDR2 (germline): LGHDT, YNNKEL (reference sequence). As DNA, the CDR3 is TGTGCCAGCGGAGGAATAGATCAGCCCCAGCATTTT. Protein sequence: CASGGIDQPQHF.

This chain links TRBV18 with TRBJ1-1; no clear D. CDR1 is KGHSH and CDR2 is LQKENI in the germline V gene. CDR3 length: 13 amino acids. With 4 bases removed from V and 0 bases from J, the gap between germline ends came to 6 bases. The CDR3: CASSRVMNTEAFF. DNA of the CDR3: TGTGCCAGCTCACGAGTGATGAACACTGAAGCTTTCTTT.

This chain connects TRBV18 to TRBJ2-2, with D perhaps matching TRBD1 (5 bases). Trimming pared 3 bases from V and 4 bases from J, leaving 6 bases between. This CDR3 contains 13 residues. Germline V gives CDR1 KGHSH, CDR2 LQKENI. For the CDR3, the DNA is TGTGCCAGCTCACCGACAGCCACCGGGGAGCTGTTTTTT. The encoded protein is CASSPTATGELFF.

Here the CDR3 DNA reads TGTGCCAGCAGCCAAGATCGCGGGGGGATGAGCGAGACCCAGTACTTC. Translation gives CASSQDRGGMSETQYF. The chain is built from TRBV3-1 (or the pseudogene TRBV3-2) and TRBJ2-5; 8 nucleotides agree with TRBD2. Germline assignment: CDR1 LGHDT and CDR2 YNNKEL (reference sequence). V lost 0 bases, J lost 5 bases, and 8 bases stayed unmatched. This CDR3 is built from 16 residues.

The chain has TRBV19 and TRBJ1-6, with 10 bases lining up with TRBD1. Unmatched junction bases numbered 4, after V lost 6 bases and J lost 5 bases. Germline V gene data show CDR1 as LNHDA and CDR2 as SQIVND (reference sequence). This CDR3 has 15 residues. The CDR3 bases are TGTGCCAGTAGCCGACAGGGGGCCCATAATTCACCCCTCCACTTT. It encodes CASSRQGAHNSPLHF.

The V gene is TRBV5-8, the J gene TRBJ1-5; 7 bases map to TRBD1. The CDR3 is 14 amino acids. Germline V gene lookup returns CDR1 SGHTS and CDR2 YDEGEE. Trimming at V came to 4 bases and at J to 3 bases, leaving 4 bases not matched to a gene. CDR3 DNA: TGTGCCAGCAGCCTGGGACAGCTCAATCAGCCCCAGCATTTT. The encoded protein is CASSLGQLNQPQHF.

The chain recombines TRBV5-1 with TRBJ1-2, with 8 bases aligning to TRBD1. This CDR3 region has 14 residues. Germline V CDR1 and CDR2: SGHRS, YFSETQ. The V segment lost 4 bases and the J segment 3 bases; nucleotides outside the gene matches: 5. The CDR3 sequence: CASSPGQGDYGYTF. CDR3 bases: TGCGCCAGCAGCCCTGGACAGGGTGACTATGGCTACACCTTC.

This clone was seen only once. The gene calls are TRBV13 and TRBJ1-4; D remains unclear. The CDR3 consists of 15 residues. CDR1 and CDR2 (germline): PRHDT, FYEKMQ (reference sequence). The V and J ends lost 0 bases and 8 bases respectively, with 13 bases between them. DNA for the CDR3: TGTGCCAGCAGCTTAGGCCCCGGCCGGGGAGAAAAACTGTTTTTT. It translates to CASSLGPGRGEKLFF.

This clone has a handful of counts. V is TRBV7-9 and J is TRBJ1-2, with a possible D match to TRBD1 (6 bases). CDR3 length: 15 residues. Germline CDR1 is SEHNR and CDR2 is FQNEAQ (reference sequence). V was cut by 1 base and J by 4 bases, with 13 bases left in between. CDR3 sequence: CASSLVGGAGYGYTF. The DNA for the CDR3 is TGTGCCAGCAGCTTAGTTGGGGGCGCAGGCTATGGCTACACCTTC.

The chain joins TRBV9 to TRBJ1-1; D ambiguous. Between the trimmed V and J ends, which lost 0 bases and 4 bases, there was a span of 10 bases. Germline V gene lookup returns CDR1 SGDLS and CDR2 YYNGEE. The CDR3 has 14 residues. The CDR3 spells CASSVGAGSTEAFF. Written as DNA, the CDR3 is TGTGCCAGCAGCGTAGGGGCGGGGAGCACTGAAGCTTTCTTT.

The J gene is TRBJ2-7, the V gene TRBV2; 14 bases are shared with TRBD2. The CDR3 has 17 amino acids. The germline gives CDR1 SNHLY, CDR2 FYNNEI. V shed 5 bases, J shed 5 bases, and the junction held 11 bases outside the gene matches. Here the CDR3 reads CASSRQTSGGAKHEQYF. CDR3 in DNA: TGTGCCAGCAGTCGCCAGACTAGCGGGGGGGCGAAGCACGAGCAGTACTTC.

The chain is built from TRBV27 and TRBJ2-7, with D maybe TRBD1 (6 bases). V was trimmed by 2 bases and J by 3 bases, leaving 8 bases between them. Looked up from germline, CDR1 is MNHEY and CDR2 is SMNVEV (reference sequence). The CDR3 is 13 amino acids. DNA of the CDR3: TGTGCCAGCAGTTTAATAGGGGGCTACGAGCAGTACTTC. Amino acid sequence: CASSLIGGYEQYF.

CDR3 loop: CASAGGAVRYTF. The CDR3, as DNA: TGTGCCAGCGCGGGGGGCGCGGTAAGGTACACCTTC. The rearrangement links TRBV2 to TRBJ1-2, with D tentatively TRBD1 (6 bases). CDR1 and CDR2 (germline): SNHLY, FYNNEI. The CDR3 spans 12 residues. V gave up 8 bases and J gave up 11 bases, with 18 bases separating them.

This chain connects TRBV18 to TRBJ1-1; possibly TRBD1 for D (6 bases). In germline, CDR1 is KGHSH, CDR2 LQKENI. This CDR3 spans 15 amino acids. Trimming stripped 4 bases from V and 4 bases from J, with 16 bases between. The CDR3 bases are TGTGCCAGCTCACGGGACATCTCCCGGAGCACTGAAGCTTTCTTT. Translated, it gives CASSRDISRSTEAFF.

This clone has only a few counts. The chain combines TRBV10-2 with TRBJ1-5; TRBD1 might be the D (5 bases). CDR3 length: 15 residues. Germline lookup yields CDR1 WSHSY and CDR2 SAAADI. The V end was cut by 2 bases, the J end by 7 bases, with 15 bases between. This CDR3 reads CASSEMGREVQPQHF. CDR3 nucleotide sequence: TGCGCCAGCAGTGAGATGGGCAGGGAGGTACAGCCCCAGCATTTT.

This chain uses TRBV12-3 or TRBV12-4 with TRBJ1-2; a weak D match, TRBD1 (6 bases). The CDR3 has 13 residues. Trimming pared 6 bases from V and 8 bases from J, leaving 16 bases between. The CDR3 here is CASSHRARGGYTF. In nucleotides, the CDR3 is TGTGCCAGCAGCCACAGGGCCCGAGGAGGCTACACCTTC.

The chain couples TRBV30 to TRBJ1-6; TRBD1 aligns across 7 bases. The germline V gene encodes CDR1 GTSNPN and CDR2 SVGIG (reference sequence). V shed 0 bases, J shed 5 bases, and the junction held 10 bases outside the gene matches. CDR3 size: 17 residues. CDR3 residues: CAWSVQTLTGNNSPLHF. The DNA for the CDR3 is TGTGCCTGGAGTGTGCAGACTCTGACAGGGAATAATTCACCCCTCCACTTT. Drawing the rest from reference TRBV30 and TRBJ1-6, the complete variable domain is SQTIHQWPATLVQPVGSPLSLECTVEGTSNPNLYWYRQAAGRGLQLLFYSVGIGQISSEVPQNLSASRPQDRQFILSSKKLLLSDSGFYLCAWSVQTLTGNNSPLHFGNGTRLTVT.

This chain links TRBV7-7 with TRBJ1-5; perhaps TRBD1 as D (5 bases). Germline CDR1 is SSHAT and CDR2 is FNYEAQ (reference sequence). The ends were cut back, 2 bases at V and 2 bases at J, with 16 bases in the middle. This CDR3 region has 17 residues. As DNA, the CDR3 is TGTGCCAGCAGCTTAACCGACAAGGGGCTACGCAATCAGCCCCAGCATTTT. Translating it yields CASSLTDKGLRNQPQHF.

The chain is built from TRBV5-5 and TRBJ1-6; weak D call: TRBD1 (6 bases). Trimming shortened V by 2 bases and J by 0 bases, and 21 bases separated the two germline ends. Germline V gene lookup returns CDR1 SGHKS and CDR2 YYEKEE (reference sequence). The CDR3 runs to 20 residues. CDR3 sequence: CASSLRAPTGSSSYNSPLHF. As DNA, the CDR3 is TGTGCCAGCAGCTTACGGGCCCCCACAGGGTCGAGCTCCTATAATTCACCCCTCCACTTT.

The rearrangement links TRBV4-3 to TRBJ2-1; TRBD2 agrees at 12 bases. The CDR3 has 15 residues. V shed 4 bases, J shed 7 bases, and the junction held 5 bases outside the gene matches. Germline V lookup: CDR1 LGHNA, CDR2 YSLEER. The chain's CDR3 is CASSPASGGANEQFF. CDR3 DNA: TGCGCCAGCAGCCCAGCTAGCGGGGGGGCAAATGAGCAGTTCTTC.

This chain connects TRBV15 to TRBJ2-5; D gene ambiguous. With 3 bases removed from V and 4 bases from J, the gap between germline ends came to 9 bases. This CDR3 is built from 13 residues. Germline loops: CDR1 LNHNV, CDR2 YYDKDF (reference sequence). The CDR3 region is CATSRSPSETQYF. The CDR3 nucleotides read TGTGCCACCAGCAGGTCCCCTTCAGAGACCCAGTACTTC.

The chain carries TRBV28 and TRBJ1-2, with TRBD1 identical over 9 bases. CDR3 size: 13 residues. The germline CDR1 and CDR2 sequences are MDHEN and SYDVKM. The V gene end was trimmed by 6 bases and the J gene end by 6 bases; junction bases not matched to a gene: 5. The CDR3 reads CASRPQGANGYTF. The CDR3 coding sequence is TGTGCCAGCAGACCACAGGGGGCAAATGGCTACACCTTC.

The chain is built from TRBV4-1 and TRBJ1-1, with D possibly matching TRBD1 (5 bases). Trimming removed 0 bases from V and 9 bases from J, with 20 bases in between. The CDR3 extends over 16 amino acids. Germline V CDR1 and CDR2: MGHRA, YSYEKL. The CDR3 DNA is TGCGCCAGCAGCCAAGATATTTTGCGGGGGGGAATAAAAGCTTTCTTT. It encodes CASSQDILRGGIKAFF.

The chain employs TRBV3-1 (or the pseudogene TRBV3-2) and TRBJ2-1, with D possibly being TRBD2 (5 bases). The CDR3 consists of 15 residues. Germline V gene lookup returns CDR1 LGHDT and CDR2 YNNKEL (reference sequence). Trimming removed 6 bases from V and 4 bases from J, with 16 bases in between. The CDR3 sequence is CASSPGQRAYNEQFF. The DNA for the CDR3 is TGTGCCAGCAGTCCCGGTCAGAGGGCTTACAATGAGCAGTTCTTC.